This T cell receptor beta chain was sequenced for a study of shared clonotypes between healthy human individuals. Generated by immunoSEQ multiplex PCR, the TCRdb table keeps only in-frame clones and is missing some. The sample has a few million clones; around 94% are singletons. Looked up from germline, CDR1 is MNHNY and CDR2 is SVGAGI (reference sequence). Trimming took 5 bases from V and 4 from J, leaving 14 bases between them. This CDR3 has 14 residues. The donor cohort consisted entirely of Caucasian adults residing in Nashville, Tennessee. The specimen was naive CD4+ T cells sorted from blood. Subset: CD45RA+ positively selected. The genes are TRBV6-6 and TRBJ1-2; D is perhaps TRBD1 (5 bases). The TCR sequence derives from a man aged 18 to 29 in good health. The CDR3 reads CASSPFSTGYGYTF. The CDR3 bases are TGTGCCAGCAGTCCTTTTTCTACAGGCTATGGCTACACCTTC.